The 32 T cell receptor beta chains in this list originate from one sample, sequenced in a study of cytomegalovirus exposure and HLA in healthy donors. PCR used 60 Vbeta primers and 13 Jbeta primers. The data were produced by immunoSEQ multiplex PCR, yet TCRdb's version contains in-frame clones alone and is incomplete. The listing contains tens of thousands of clones. Material: PBMCs. These receptors were taken from a woman between 40 and 50 years old in good health and CMV-seropositive.

CDR3 protein: CASSFPGLAGVVLREQYF. CDR3 nucleotide sequence: TGTGCCAGCAGCTTCCCGGGACTAGCGGGAGTCGTCTTGAGAGAGCAGTACTTC. The gene calls are TRBV7-9 and TRBJ2-7, with 14 positions matching TRBD2. The J segment lost 7 bases and the V segment lost 3 bases, leaving 14 bases of the junction unmatched. This CDR3 spans 18 amino acids. The V gene's germline CDR1 is SEHNR and CDR2 FQNEAQ (reference sequence).

DNA for the CDR3: TGCAGCGTCGACAGTGGAGAGACCCAGTACTTC. Its protein product is CSVDSGETQYF. The chain joins TRBV29-1 to TRBJ2-5; D perhaps matches TRBD1 (5 bases). Trimming took 6 bases from V and 4 from J, leaving 9 bases between them. The germline CDR1 and CDR2 sequences are SQVTM and ANQGSEA. The CDR3 is made up of 11 amino acids.

The chain has TRBV7-2 and TRBJ2-5, with 8 bases fitting TRBD2. In germline, CDR1 is SGHTA, CDR2 FQGNSA. With 0 bases clipped from V and 5 bases from J, the junction kept 2 bases outside the gene matches. The CDR3 runs to 14 residues. The CDR3 here is CASSLAASGETQYF. CDR3 bases: TGTGCCAGCAGCTTAGCGGCTAGCGGGGAGACCCAGTACTTC.

V gene TRBV7-9 combines with J gene TRBJ1-5; the D is unclear. Germline V gives CDR1 SEHNR, CDR2 FQNEAQ (reference sequence). CDR3 length: 13 residues. V lost 3 bases, J lost 3 bases, and 6 bases lay in between. CDR3 residues: CASSFGNNQPQHF. DNA for the CDR3: TGTGCCAGCAGCTTCGGTAACAATCAGCCCCAGCATTTT. The entire variable domain, with the rest obtained from reference TRBV7-9 and TRBJ1-5, is as follows: DTGVSQNPRHKITKRGQNVTFRCDPISEHNRLYWYRQTLGQGPEFLTYFQNEAQLEKSRLLSDRFSAERPKGSFSTLEIQRTEQGDSAMYLCASSFGNNQPQHFGDGTRLSIL.

The rearrangement joins TRBV30 to TRBJ2-2; 7 nucleotides match TRBD2. V lost 7 bases to trimming and J lost 3 bases; unmatched junction nucleotides: 5. The CDR3 is 13 residues long. From germline, CDR1 is GTSNPN and CDR2 SVGIG (reference sequence). The chain's CDR3 is CAFHLADTGELFF. The CDR3 bases are TGTGCCTTCCACCTAGCGGACACCGGGGAGCTGTTTTTT.

The chain uses TRBV5-1 and TRBJ2-7; tentative D call: TRBD2 (5 bases). This CDR3 is built from 16 residues. V was cut by 0 bases and J by 2 bases, with 15 bases left in between. CDR1 is SGHRS and CDR2 is YFSETQ in the germline V gene. In DNA form, the CDR3 reads TGCGCCAGCAGCTTGGCCGCGGGCAGCGCTACCTACGAGCAGTACTTC. Protein product: CASSLAAGSATYEQYF.

The chain uses TRBV5-1 and TRBJ2-7; tentatively, D is TRBD1 (5 bases). Trimming pared 1 base from V and 4 bases from J, leaving 12 bases between. The CDR3 loop spans 14 amino acids. CDR1 is SGHRS, CDR2 YFSETQ, per germline. The CDR3 DNA sequence: TGCGCCAGCAGCTTGTACCCAGGGAAGTACGAGCAGTACTTC. Amino acids: CASSLYPGKYEQYF.

The chain recombines TRBV4-3 with TRBJ2-1, with TRBD1 identical over 9 bases. The length of the CDR3 is 16 residues. Germline V gives CDR1 LGHNA, CDR2 YSLEER. The V and J ends lost 1 base and 2 bases, in that order; junction bases with no gene match: 3. In DNA form, the CDR3 reads TGCGCCAGCAGCCAAGGGACAGGGGAAGCCTACAATGAGCAGTTCTTC. Its translation: CASSQGTGEAYNEQFF.

The chain links TRBV5-1 to TRBJ2-3; the match to TRBD1 covers 7 bases. The CDR3 covers 14 residues. The germline CDR1 and CDR2 sequences are SGHRS and YFSETQ. V shed 0 bases and J 7 bases; nucleotides not matched to a gene: 5. The CDR3 spells CASSLGDRVHTQYF. The CDR3 DNA sequence: TGCGCCAGCAGCTTGGGGGACAGAGTTCATACGCAGTATTTT. Drawing the rest from reference TRBV5-1 and TRBJ2-3, the complete variable domain is KAGVTQTPRYLIKTRGQQVTLSCSPISGHRSVSWYQQTPGQGLQFLFEYFSETQRNKGNFPGRFSGRQFSNSRSEMNVSTLELGDSALYLCASSLGDRVHTQYFGPGTRLTVL.

This chain connects TRBV6-1 to TRBJ2-7; no firm D call. Germline assignment: CDR1 MNHNS and CDR2 SASEGT. The CDR3 has 13 amino acids. The V end lost 3 bases, the J end lost 6 bases, and 12 bases lay between the germline ends. The CDR3 loop reads CASSDITRGEQYF. In nucleotides, the CDR3 is TGTGCCAGCAGTGACATTACAAGAGGCGAGCAGTACTTC.

V and J are TRBV28 and TRBJ2-7; no reliable D call. Trimming took 6 bases from V and 1 from J, leaving 13 bases between them. Germline assignment: CDR1 MDHEN and CDR2 SYDVKM. This CDR3 has 14 amino acids. CDR3 loop: CASRVYAPSYEQYF. The CDR3 coding sequence is TGTGCCAGCAGGGTCTACGCTCCTTCCTACGAGCAGTACTTC. The full variable domain, its missing parts supplied by reference TRBV28 and TRBJ2-7, is DVKVTQSSRYLVKRTGEKVFLECVQDMDHENMFWYRQDPGLGLRLIYFSYDVKMKEKGDIPEGYSVSREKKERFSLILESASTNQTSMYLCASRVYAPSYEQYFGPGTRLTVT.

V is TRBV7-9 and J is TRBJ2-7; D call uncertain. Germline V lookup: CDR1 SEHNR, CDR2 FQNEAQ (reference sequence). This CDR3 is 14 amino acids long. Between the trimmed V and J ends, which lost 1 base and 5 bases, there was a span of 12 bases. The CDR3 here is CASSLVTGSDEQYF. For the CDR3, the DNA is TGTGCCAGCAGCTTAGTTACGGGTTCGGACGAGCAGTACTTC.

V is TRBV11-2 and J is TRBJ2-2; TRBD2 matches 10 bases. Germline V gives CDR1 SGHAT, CDR2 FQNNGV. This CDR3 contains 15 residues. The trim removed 5 bases at V and 7 bases at J, leaving 7 bases unmatched. The CDR3 sequence is CASSPLAGSVGELFF. The DNA of the CDR3 is TGTGCCAGCAGCCCACTAGCGGGGTCCGTCGGGGAGCTGTTTTTT.

The chain employs TRBV2 and TRBJ1-5; 10 positions agree with TRBD1. From germline, CDR1 is SNHLY and CDR2 FYNNEI. The CDR3 covers 15 residues. V was pared by 6 bases and J by 2 bases, with 4 bases of the junction left unmatched. The CDR3 DNA follows: TGTGCCAGCAGGACAGGGGGCTTAGGCAATCAGCCCCAGCATTTT. Encoded protein: CASRTGGLGNQPQHF.

The chain carries TRBV29-1 and TRBJ1-2; D not resolved. The CDR3 is 15 amino acids. V lost 0 bases, J lost 4 bases, and 15 bases lay in between. CDR1 is SQVTM and CDR2 is ANQGSEA in the germline V gene. The CDR3 DNA reads as TGCAGCGTTGAAGATGATGCGGAGCCGGGCTATGGCTACACCTTC. This encodes CSVEDDAEPGYGYTF.

V is TRBV7-2 and J is TRBJ2-2; 9 bases map to TRBD2. Germline V gene lookup returns CDR1 SGHTA and CDR2 FQGNSA. This CDR3 comprises 15 residues. V lost 5 bases and J lost 2; bases outside the gene matches: 3. The CDR3, as DNA: TGTGCCAGCAGCCGACTAGCGGTAAACACCGGGGAGCTGTTTTTT. This sequence encodes CASSRLAVNTGELFF.

This sequence joins TRBV29-1 and TRBJ2-3; D not certain. The CDR3 consists of 12 residues. Germline CDR1 is SQVTM and CDR2 is ANQGSEA. V was trimmed by 3 bases and J by 6 bases, leaving 10 bases between them. The DNA for the CDR3 is TGCAGCGTTGACCGCAAACTTGATACGCAGTATTTT. This sequence encodes CSVDRKLDTQYF.

The rearrangement uses TRBV7-9 and TRBJ2-2; D not certain. The CDR3 is 10 residues long. V was pared by 8 bases and J by 7 bases, with 5 bases between. Germline V gene data show CDR1 as SEHNR and CDR2 as FQNEAQ (reference sequence). This CDR3 is CASEVGELFF. The CDR3 nucleotides read TGTGCCAGCGAGGTCGGGGAGCTGTTTTTT.

With respect to this clone: The germline gene is not matched at one end of the junction; a read error may be the cause. The rearrangement joins TRBV18 to TRBJ1-2; 11 bases are shared with TRBD1. Germline V gene data show CDR1 as KGHSH and CDR2 as LQKENI. This CDR3 has 15 amino acids. The CDR3 DNA sequence: TGTGCCAGCCCACCAGGGACAGGGGGAAACTATGGCTACACCTTC. This sequence encodes CASPPGTGGNYGYTF.

The chain joins TRBV19 to TRBJ1-5; no clear D gene. V was clipped by 4 bases and J by 4 bases, with 11 bases between them. Looked up from germline, CDR1 is LNHDA and CDR2 is SQIVND (reference sequence). This CDR3 contains 14 residues. CDR3 coding DNA: TGTGCCAGTAGTACGCTCGGGAGAAATCAGCCCCAGCATTTT. It translates to CASSTLGRNQPQHF.

The CDR3 DNA reads TGCGCCAGCAGCCAAGATGGGGGGACAGGGGCTTCTGAGCAGTTCTTC. This encodes CASSQDGGTGASEQFF. This chain links TRBV4-3 with TRBJ2-1, with TRBD1 matching 10 bases. V shed 0 bases and J 9 bases; nucleotides not matched to a gene: 8. Germline V gene lookup returns CDR1 LGHNA and CDR2 YSLEER. The CDR3 consists of 16 residues.

This rearrangement joins TRBV9 to TRBJ1-1; weak D call: TRBD1 (6 bases). Per the germline V gene, CDR1 is SGDLS and CDR2 is YYNGEE. The CDR3 extends over 14 amino acids. Trimming removed 3 bases at V and 0 bases at J, with 9 bases between. The CDR3 DNA is TGTGCCAGCAGCGCGGACAGCTTGAACACTGAAGCTTTCTTT. Protein: CASSADSLNTEAFF.

The rearrangement uses TRBV30 and TRBJ1-1, with D possibly matching TRBD1 (5 bases). CDR1 and CDR2 (germline): GTSNPN, SVGIG (reference sequence). Deletions cut 2 bases from V and 1 base from J, with 20 bases between. This CDR3 is 17 amino acids long. This CDR3 reads CAWSKSPVGGANTEAFF. CDR3 in DNA: TGTGCCTGGAGTAAGTCTCCCGTGGGTGGGGCGAACACTGAAGCTTTCTTT.

The V gene is TRBV5-1, the J gene TRBJ2-1; 13 positions agree with TRBD2. Germline V lookup: CDR1 SGHRS, CDR2 YFSETQ. J gave up 9 bases and V 1 base, and 13 bases lay outside the gene matches. The CDR3 sequence is 18 residues long. The DNA for the CDR3 is TGCGCCAGCAGCTTGCTTGGCTTTACTAGCGGGGGGGTAGGTGAGCAGTTCTTC. This encodes CASSLLGFTSGGVGEQFF.

This chain links TRBV18 with TRBJ2-3, with 8 bases that match TRBD1. The V gene's germline CDR1 is KGHSH and CDR2 LQKENI. The length of the CDR3 is 15 residues. Losses at the gene ends were 6 bases for V and 6 bases for J; bases not matched to a gene: 11. Here the CDR3 reads CASSFRDRWRDTQYF. The CDR3 DNA follows: TGTGCCAGCTCCTTTCGGGACAGGTGGCGGGATACGCAGTATTTT.

The chain uses TRBV6-1 and TRBJ2-7, with 7 nucleotides matching TRBD1. CDR3 length: 14 amino acids. Germline V CDR1 and CDR2: MNHNS, SASEGT. Trimming at V came to 7 bases and at J to 5 bases, leaving 11 bases not matched to a gene. CDR3 coding DNA: TGTGCCAGCACCGAAAGGGCAGGGGGTGACGAGCAGTACTTC. Translating it yields CASTERAGGDEQYF.

The rearrangement uses TRBV30 and TRBJ1-2, with 9 bases fitting TRBD1. Germline loops: CDR1 GTSNPN, CDR2 SVGIG (reference sequence). Germline trimming cut 3 bases from V and 5 bases from J; bases unmatched to any gene: 4. The CDR3 covers 13 residues. The CDR3 sequence: CAWRQGATYGYTF. CDR3 nucleotides: TGTGCCTGGAGACAGGGGGCCACTTATGGCTACACCTTC.

Turning to this clone: One end of the junction fails to match germline, which may point to a read error. This rearrangement joins TRBV5-5 to TRBJ1-2; 7 bases are shared with TRBD1. CDR3 length equals 13 residues. Per the germline V gene, CDR1 is SGHKS and CDR2 is YYEKEE (reference sequence). The CDR3 region is CASSQGTVEKKAF. The CDR3 region has the DNA TGTGCCAGCAGCCAGGGGACAGTCGAGAAAAAAGCCTTC. The full variable domain, rest sourced from reference TRBV5-5 and TRBJ1-2, is DAGVTQSPTHLIKTRGQQVTLRCSPISGHKSVSWYQQVLGQGPQFIFQYYEKEERGRGNFPDRFSARQFPNYSSELNVNALLLGDSALYLCASSQGTVEKKAFGSGTRLTVV.

The chain recombines TRBV10-3 with TRBJ2-7; 10 nucleotides align to TRBD1. The CDR3 totals 18 residues. Trimming cost V 11 bases and J 4 bases; bases outside gene matches: 23. Germline values: CDR1 ENHRY, CDR2 SYGVKD. The DNA of the CDR3 is TGTGCCCGCAGGTCACCGGGAGGACAGGGGGGCCTCCGGTACGAGCAGTACTTC. Translating it yields CARRSPGGQGGLRYEQYF.

The rearrangement links TRBV6-6 to TRBJ1-4; D unresolved. The CDR3 has 13 residues. The germline V and J ends were trimmed by 4 bases and 14 bases, with 17 bases remaining between them. CDR1 is MNHNY and CDR2 is SVGAGI in the germline V gene (reference sequence). The CDR3 here is CASSSLQAALLFF. CDR3 in DNA: TGTGCCAGCAGTTCCCTTCAGGCAGCCCTCCTGTTTTTT.

The chain employs TRBV28 and TRBJ2-1; D is unclear. CDR1 and CDR2 from the germline V gene are MDHEN and SYDVKM. The CDR3 runs to 13 residues. V was cut by 5 bases and J by 10 bases, with 15 bases left in between. This chain's CDR3 is CASSPPKLVEQFF. The CDR3 region has the DNA TGTGCCAGCAGTCCCCCTAAATTAGTAGAGCAGTTCTTC.

The V and J genes are TRBV15 and TRBJ2-7; 8 bases map to TRBD1. The ends lost 6 bases at V and 2 bases at J; junction bases unmatched: 6. The CDR3 loop spans 14 amino acids. Germline V gives CDR1 LNHNV, CDR2 YYDKDF (reference sequence). The CDR3 protein is CATRAGQGPYEQYF. The CDR3 bases are TGTGCCACCAGAGCCGGACAGGGCCCCTACGAGCAGTACTTC.